The 20 T cell receptor beta chains reported below all come from one sample, sequenced in a study of blood T cell repertoires in COVID-19. TCRdb's table, derived via immunoSEQ multiplex PCR, lists solely in-frame clones and lacks some. The data contain approximately 220,000 clones, approximately 80% of them singletons. Sequencing input: peripheral blood. These receptors came from a man aged 35-49 years with acute or convalescent COVID-19.

This clone came up once. The gene calls are TRBV7-9 and TRBJ1-1; TRBD1 aligns across 7 bases. V was pared by 6 bases and J by 0 bases, with 7 bases of the junction left unmatched. The length of the CDR3 is 15 residues. Germline lookup yields CDR1 SEHNR and CDR2 FQNEAQ (reference sequence). CDR3 DNA sequence: TGTGCCAGCAGAGAACAGGGGACCATGAACACTGAAGCTTTCTTT. It codes for CASREQGTMNTEAFF.

The chain carries TRBV5-6 and TRBJ1-2; D is uncertain. The CDR3 covers 15 residues. V lost 4 bases and J 6 bases, leaving 19 bases between the germline ends. CDR1 and CDR2 (germline): SGHDT, YYEEEE. The CDR3 DNA reads TGTGCCAGCAGCCCACGGACTCCGGGAGGACATGGCTACACCTTC. Its protein product is CASSPRTPGGHGYTF. Full variable domain (remainder filled in from reference TRBV5-6 and TRBJ1-2): DAGVTQSPTHLIKTRGQQVTLRCSPKSGHDTVSWYQQALGQGPQFIFQYYEEEERQRGNFPDRFSGHQFPNYSSELNVNALLLGDSALYLCASSPRTPGGHGYTFGSGTRLTVV.

V is TRBV5-5 and J is TRBJ2-3, with a possible D match to TRBD2 (6 bases). Germline CDR1 reads SGHKS; CDR2 reads YYEKEE (reference sequence). This CDR3 region has 15 residues. The germline V and J ends were trimmed by 6 bases and 5 bases, with 19 bases remaining between them. This CDR3 reads CASTRTGVSQDTQYF. CDR3 in DNA: TGTGCCAGCACCCGGACGGGGGTTTCGCAAGATACGCAGTATTTT.

The chain has TRBV5-4 and TRBJ1-1; tentatively, D is TRBD1 (6 bases). The CDR3 is made up of 14 amino acids. V shed 6 bases and J shed 1 base, with 13 bases lying between them. Germline V CDR1 and CDR2: SGHNT, YYREEE (reference sequence). The CDR3: CASNQQGRNTEAFF. CDR3 sequence (DNA): TGTGCCAGCAACCAACAGGGTAGGAACACTGAAGCTTTCTTT.

The genes are TRBV5-6 and TRBJ2-3; D is unresolved. Germline CDR1 and CDR2: SGHDT and YYEEEE. Trimming pared 1 base from V and 4 bases from J, leaving 7 bases between. The CDR3 sequence is 13 residues long. The CDR3 spells CASSLFVADTQYF. CDR3 nucleotides: TGTGCCAGCAGCTTGTTCGTAGCAGATACGCAGTATTTT.

The V and J genes are TRBV29-1 and TRBJ2-7; 10 bases are a match to TRBD1. The trim removed 7 bases at V and 2 bases at J, leaving 2 bases unmatched. This CDR3 contains 12 residues. Germline lookup yields CDR1 SQVTM and CDR2 ANQGSEA. CDR3 amino acids: CSGQGAAYEQYF. DNA of the CDR3: TGCAGCGGACAGGGGGCAGCCTACGAGCAGTACTTC.

In DNA, the CDR3 is TGTGCCTGGAGTGTAGGGGAATACCGGACTGAAGCTTTCTTT. It is translated as CAWSVGEYRTEAFF. The rearrangement links TRBV30 to TRBJ1-1, with D possibly being TRBD1 (5 bases). The germline V gene encodes CDR1 GTSNPN and CDR2 SVGIG (reference sequence). The V end lost 0 bases, the J end lost 5 bases, and 13 bases lay between the germline ends. CDR3 length: 14 residues.

CDR3 amino acids: CASSPIPSTDSYEQYF. The DNA of the CDR3 is TGCGCCAGCAGCCCTATCCCCTCGACAGATTCCTACGAGCAGTACTTC. This sequence joins TRBV5-1 and TRBJ2-7; the D gene is possibly TRBD1 (5 bases). Between the trimmed V and J ends, which lost 4 bases and 1 base, there was a span of 18 bases. This CDR3 comprises 16 residues. The germline CDR1 and CDR2 sequences are SGHRS and YFSETQ.

The V and J genes are TRBV19 and TRBJ1-3; D is ambiguous. This CDR3 has 16 residues. The ends were cut back, 3 bases at V and 0 bases at J, with 12 bases in the middle. Germline values: CDR1 LNHDA, CDR2 SQIVND (reference sequence). CDR3 nucleotide sequence: TGTGCCAGTAGTATCCCCCGACGGGACTCTGGAAACACCATATATTTT. Translating gives CASSIPRRDSGNTIYF.

The rearrangement joins TRBV19 to TRBJ1-1; TRBD1 aligns across 7 bases. Per the germline V gene, CDR1 is LNHDA and CDR2 is SQIVND (reference sequence). The V gene end was trimmed by 5 bases and the J gene end by 1 base; junction bases not matched to a gene: 4. The length of the CDR3 is 14 residues. This chain's CDR3 is CASSSYRGNTEAFF. The CDR3 DNA follows: TGTGCCAGTAGTTCCTACAGGGGGAACACTGAAGCTTTCTTT.

The gene calls are TRBV6-5 and TRBJ2-7; 9 bases match TRBD2. V lost 3 bases, J lost 7 bases, and 13 bases stayed unmatched. The CDR3 extends over 16 amino acids. Germline CDR1 reads MNHEY; CDR2 reads SVGAGI. The DNA for the CDR3 is TGTGCCAGCAGTTATGGGGGGCTAGCGGGACCTACAGAGCAGTACTTC. Residues: CASSYGGLAGPTEQYF.

The chain is built from TRBV5-4 and TRBJ2-3, with TRBD2 matching over 12 bases. CDR1 is SGHNT, CDR2 YYREEE, per germline (reference sequence). Trimming removed 2 bases from V and 4 bases from J; junction bases left unmatched: 8. The CDR3 sequence is 17 residues long. The chain's CDR3 is CASSLRTSGMNPDTQYF. The CDR3 DNA reads as TGTGCCAGCAGCTTAAGGACTAGCGGGATGAATCCAGATACGCAGTATTTT.

The chain is built from TRBV19 and TRBJ1-1; unclear D gene. Germline CDR1 and CDR2: LNHDA and SQIVND (reference sequence). V was pared by 3 bases and J by 2 bases, with 16 bases between. The CDR3 spans 16 residues. The CDR3, as DNA: TGTGCCAGTAGTATTTCCCATTGGCGGCCTAACACTGAAGCTTTCTTT. Translated: CASSISHWRPNTEAFF.

This chain joins TRBV5-8 and TRBJ2-7; TRBD1 is a possible D gene (6 bases). CDR1 and CDR2 from the germline V gene are SGHTS and YDEGEE. The V end was cut by 3 bases, the J end by 4 bases, with 14 bases between. The CDR3 is 14 amino acids. The CDR3 here is CASSSLGGSYEQYF. Here the CDR3 DNA reads TGTGCCAGCAGCTCACTAGGGGGTTCTTACGAGCAGTACTTC.

This clone came up a few times. The rearrangement joins TRBV2 to TRBJ2-2; the match to TRBD2 covers 8 bases. The germline CDR1 and CDR2 sequences are SNHLY and FYNNEI. After removal of 6 bases from V and 3 bases from J, the junction contained 6 bases not matched to a gene. The length of the CDR3 is 15 residues. Here the CDR3 reads CASRGLADHTGELFF. The CDR3 nucleotides read TGTGCCAGCAGAGGACTAGCAGATCACACCGGGGAGCTGTTTTTT. Full variable domain (missing parts from reference TRBV2 and TRBJ2-2): EPEVTQTPSHQVTQMGQEVILRCVPISNHLYFYWYRQILGQKVEFLVSFYNNEISEKSEIFDDQFSVERPDGSNFTLKIRSTKLEDSAMYFCASRGLADHTGELFFGEGSRLTVL.

The V gene is TRBV4-3, the J gene TRBJ1-6; 8 bases are shared with TRBD1. This CDR3 comprises 16 residues. The germline CDR1 and CDR2 sequences are LGHNA and YSLEER. The ends lost 2 bases at V and 10 bases at J; junction bases unmatched: 10. The CDR3, as DNA: TGCGCCAGCAGCCAAAACAGGGGGTTAGGAGGATCACCCCTCCACTTT. It translates to CASSQNRGLGGSPLHF.

The chain recombines TRBV29-1 with TRBJ2-7; tentatively, D is TRBD2 (6 bases). This CDR3 region has 13 residues. Trimming removed 4 bases from V and 0 bases from J, with 10 bases in between. In germline, CDR1 is SQVTM, CDR2 ANQGSEA. The CDR3 bases are TGCAGCGTTGTGCTAGCGAGCTCCTACGAGCAGTACTTC. This codes for CSVVLASSYEQYF.

V is TRBV18 and J is TRBJ1-1; 7 bases map to TRBD1. Germline V lookup: CDR1 KGHSH, CDR2 LQKENI. The CDR3 is 15 amino acids. Unmatched junction bases numbered 10, after V lost 3 bases and J lost 6 bases. The CDR3 DNA sequence: TGTGCCAGCTCACCCGAACCAGGGGGGATCCCTGAAGCTTTCTTT. It codes for CASSPEPGGIPEAFF.

This clone was recorded once. The chain combines TRBV19 with TRBJ2-3; D is undetermined. The germline gives CDR1 LNHDA, CDR2 SQIVND (reference sequence). V dropped 7 bases and J dropped 4 bases, with 6 bases sitting between them. This CDR3 is built from 11 residues. CDR3 nucleotide sequence: TGTGCCAGTATGGCGGCAGATACGCAGTATTTT. Its translation: CASMAADTQYF.

CDR3 loop: CASRRASGRKDTQYF. The DNA of the CDR3 is TGTGCCAGTAGAAGGGCTAGCGGGAGAAAAGATACGCAGTATTTT. The V call is TRBV19, the J call TRBJ2-3; TRBD2 matches at 10 bases. The junction had 8 bases not matched to a gene; V was cut back by 6 bases and J by 5 bases. The CDR3 runs 15 residues. The germline V gene has CDR1 LNHDA and CDR2 SQIVND (reference sequence).